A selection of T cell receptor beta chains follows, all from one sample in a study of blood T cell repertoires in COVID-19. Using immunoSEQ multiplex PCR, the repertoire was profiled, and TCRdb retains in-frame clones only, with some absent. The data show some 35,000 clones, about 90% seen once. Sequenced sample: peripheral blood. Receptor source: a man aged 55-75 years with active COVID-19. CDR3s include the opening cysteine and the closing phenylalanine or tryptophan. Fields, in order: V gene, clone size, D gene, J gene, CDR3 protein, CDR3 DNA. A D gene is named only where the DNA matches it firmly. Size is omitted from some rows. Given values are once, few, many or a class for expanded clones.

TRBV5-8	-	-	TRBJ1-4	CASSYQGFVNEKLFF	TGTGCCAGCAGCTACCAGGGGTTCGTTAATGAAAAACTGTTTTTT
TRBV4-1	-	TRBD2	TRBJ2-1	CASSQTTSVYNEQFF	TGCGCCAGCAGCCAAACCACTAGCGTTTACAATGAGCAGTTCTTC
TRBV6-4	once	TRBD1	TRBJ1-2	CASRPGQGAWGYTF	TGTGCCAGCCGGCCTGGACAGGGGGCCTGGGGCTACACCTTC
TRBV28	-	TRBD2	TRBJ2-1	CASSFGGSYNEQFF	TGTGCCAGCAGTTTCGGCGGGAGCTACAATGAGCAGTTCTTC
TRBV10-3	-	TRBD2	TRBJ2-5	CAISVGGETQYF	TGTGCCATCAGTGTCGGGGGGGAGACCCAGTACTTC
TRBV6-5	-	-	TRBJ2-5	CASSADIQETQYF	TGTGCCAGCAGCGCCGACATCCAAGAGACCCAGTACTTC
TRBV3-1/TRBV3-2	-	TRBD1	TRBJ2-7	CASSQGRQGRSEQYF	TGTGCCAGCAGCCAAGGGCGACAGGGGCGATCCGAGCAGTACTTC
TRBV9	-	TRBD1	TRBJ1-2	CASSVEDRENYGYTF	TGTGCCAGCAGCGTCGAAGACAGGGAAAACTATGGCTACACCTTC
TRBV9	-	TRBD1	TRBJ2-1	CASSATLGQGYNEQFF	TGTGCCAGCAGCGCAACCCTCGGACAGGGGTACAATGAGCAGTTCTTC
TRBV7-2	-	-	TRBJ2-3	CASSLSADTQYF	TGTGCCAGCAGCTTGAGCGCAGATACGCAGTATTTT
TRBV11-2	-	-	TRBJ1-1	CASSFSGRGSTEAFF	TGTGCCAGCAGCTTCTCGGGTAGAGGCAGCACTGAAGCTTTCTTT
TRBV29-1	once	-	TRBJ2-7	CSVGGAYEQYF	TGCAGCGTTGGGGGGGCCTACGAGCAGTACTTC
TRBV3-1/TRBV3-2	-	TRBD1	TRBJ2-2	CASSRGQGYTGELFF	TGTGCCAGCAGCCGGGGACAGGGGTACACCGGGGAGCTGTTTTTT
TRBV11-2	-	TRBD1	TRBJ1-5	CASSAGQFSNQPQHF	TGTGCCAGCAGCGCGGGACAGTTTAGCAATCAGCCCCAGCATTTT
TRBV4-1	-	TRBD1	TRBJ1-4	CASALQGASTNEKLFF	TGCGCCAGCGCACTACAGGGGGCGTCAACTAATGAAAAACTGTTTTTT
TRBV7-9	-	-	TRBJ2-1	CASSLAGVDEQFF	TGTGCCAGCAGCTTAGCAGGGGTAGATGAGCAGTTCTTC
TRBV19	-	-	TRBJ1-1	CASRAMNTEAFF	TGTGCCAGTAGAGCCATGAACACTGAAGCTTTCTTT
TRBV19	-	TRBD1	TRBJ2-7	CASQGADSYEQYF	TGTGCCAGCCAGGGGGCCGATTCCTACGAGCAGTACTTC
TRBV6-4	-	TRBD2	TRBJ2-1	CASSDSGLAGAYNEQFF	TGTGCCAGCAGTGACTCGGGACTAGCGGGAGCCTACAATGAGCAGTTCTTC
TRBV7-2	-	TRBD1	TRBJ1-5	CASSQTGAHQPQHF	TGTGCCAGCAGCCAAACAGGGGCGCATCAGCCCCAGCATTTT
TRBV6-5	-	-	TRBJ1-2	CASSQADNYGYTF	TGTGCCAGCAGCCAGGCTGATAACTATGGCTACACCTTC
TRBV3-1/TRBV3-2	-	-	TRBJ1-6	CASSQRGNSPLHF	TGTGCCAGCAGCCAAAGGGGTAATTCACCCCTCCACTTT
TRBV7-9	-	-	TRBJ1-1	CASSELGADEAFF	TGTGCCAGCAGCGAACTTGGGGCAGATGAAGCTTTCTTT
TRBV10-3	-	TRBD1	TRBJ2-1	CAISEPEDRVPYNEQFF	TGTGCCATCAGTGAGCCAGAAGACAGGGTCCCCTACAATGAGCAGTTCTTC
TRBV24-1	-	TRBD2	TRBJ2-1	CATSDWREGRDEQFF	TGTGCCACCAGTGATTGGCGGGAGGGCAGGGATGAGCAGTTCTTC
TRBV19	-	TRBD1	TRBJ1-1	CASSIETDRAIF	TGTGCCAGTAGTATAGAGACCGACAGGGCGATCTTT
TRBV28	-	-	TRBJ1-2	CASTPGVANYGYTF	TGTGCCAGCACCCCGGGGGTTGCTAACTATGGCTACACCTTC
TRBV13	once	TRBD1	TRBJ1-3	CASSKKGTGVGNTIYF	TGTGCCAGCAGCAAAAAAGGGACAGGGGTGGGAAACACCATATATTTT
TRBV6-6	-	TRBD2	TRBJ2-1	CASSPYQTSGRFNEQFF	TGTGCCAGCAGTCCCTATCAGACTAGCGGGAGATTCAATGAGCAGTTCTTC
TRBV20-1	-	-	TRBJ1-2	CSASTVSGYGYTF	TGCAGTGCTAGTACGGTTAGTGGCTATGGCTACACCTTC
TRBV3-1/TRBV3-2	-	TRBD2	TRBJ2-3	CTSSASGSGSLVSTDTQYF	TGTACCAGCAGCGCGAGTGGGAGCGGGAGTTTGGTTAGCACAGATACGCAGTATTTT
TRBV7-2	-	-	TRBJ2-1	CASSSGGRVNKQFF	TGTGCCAGCAGCTCAGGGGGGCGGGTTAATAAGCAGTTCTTC
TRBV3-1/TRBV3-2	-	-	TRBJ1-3	CASSRGGSGNTIYF	TGTGCCAGCAGCCGGGGGGGGTCTGGAAACACCATATATTTT
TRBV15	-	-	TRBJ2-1	CATSPAGSYNEQFF	TGTGCCACCAGCCCGGCGGGCTCCTACAATGAGCAGTTCTTC
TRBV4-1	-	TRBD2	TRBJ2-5	CASSQGPGLAGDIETQYF	TGCGCCAGCAGCCAAGGACCGGGACTAGCGGGAGATATAGAGACCCAGTACTTC
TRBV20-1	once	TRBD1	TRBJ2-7	CSADRAYEQYF	TGCAGTGCAGACAGGGCCTACGAGCAGTACTTC
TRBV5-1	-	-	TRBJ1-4	CASSLGRTNEKLFF	TGCGCCAGCAGCTTGGGGAGGACTAATGAAAAACTGTTTTTT
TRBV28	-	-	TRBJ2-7	CASLSAGYEQYF	TGTGCCAGTCTAAGCGCCGGGTACGAGCAGTACTTC
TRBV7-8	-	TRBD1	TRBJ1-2	CASSFSGTGKGYTF	TGTGCCAGCAGCTTCTCCGGGACAGGGAAAGGCTACACCTTC
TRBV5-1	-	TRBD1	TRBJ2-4	CASSGRQGIAKNIQYF	TGCGCCAGCAGCGGCAGACAGGGCATAGCCAAAAACATTCAGTACTTC
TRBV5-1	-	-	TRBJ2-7	CASRPWGRGYEQYF	TGCGCCAGCAGGCCTTGGGGGCGTGGTTACGAGCAGTACTTC
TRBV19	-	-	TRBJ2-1	CASSNTGWDEQFF	TGTGCCAGTAGCAATACAGGGTGGGATGAGCAGTTCTTC
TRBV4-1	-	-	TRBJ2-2	CASSPTLAPTGELFF	TGCGCCAGCAGCCCTACCTTAGCACCCACCGGGGAGCTGTTTTTT
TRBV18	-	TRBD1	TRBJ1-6	CASSTGTGGVGSPLHF	TGTGCCAGCTCAACAGGGACAGGGGGCGTTGGGTCACCCCTCCACTTT
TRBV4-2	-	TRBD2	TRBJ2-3	CASSQDTLIIAGADTQYF	TGTGCCAGCAGCCAAGATACGTTAATCATAGCGGGAGCAGATACGCAGTATTTT
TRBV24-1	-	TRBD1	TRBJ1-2	CATSGGTGSSRGYTF	TGTGCCACCAGTGGAGGGACAGGCAGCTCGCGCGGCTACACCTTC
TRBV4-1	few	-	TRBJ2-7	CASSQDRRGREQYF	TGCGCCAGCAGCCAAGATAGGCGGGGGCGCGAGCAGTACTTC